The TCR beta chain under discussion was sequenced for a study of response to subunit inactivated influenza vaccine. Study conclusions and caveats: Researchers suggested that each seasonal influenza vaccination recruits few new T cells.

TCRdb redid the calling of the RT-PCR reads with MiXCR, one entry per CDR3 protein. The top ten clones hold less than 2.5% of a sample with fewer than 550,000 distinct CDR3 sequences, approximately 24% of them seen once. Remarks on this clonotype: The antigen is unknown.

The CDR3 length is 15 residues. Germline V gene data show CDR1 as SGDLS and CDR2 as YYNGEE. V was shortened by 1 base and J by 0 bases, with 9 bases between the two germline ends. This TCR was recovered from a man aged 50-59 years who received an inactivated influenza vaccine. The chain carries TRBV9 and TRBJ2-3; a possible D gene is TRBD2 (5 bases). Sequencing was performed on CD4+ T cells sorted from PBMCs, taken 5 days after vaccination. For the CDR3, the DNA is TGTGCCAGCAGCGTAAGCGGTAGTAGCACAGATACGCAGTATTTT. This sequence encodes CASSVSGSSTDTQYF.